This TCR beta chain originates from a study of cytomegalovirus exposure and HLA in healthy donors. The CDR3 runs to 16 residues. Germline CDR1 and CDR2: MNHNY and SVGAGI (reference sequence). V lost 6 bases and J lost 0, with 17 bases in between. The table lists this clone with a count of one. The PCR made use of 60 Vbeta and 13 Jbeta primers. Clones were read by immunoSEQ multiplex PCR, and TCRdb kept only the in-frame ones, dropping some. The table shows 150,000 to 200,000 clones, with over 65% occurring only once. Source material: PBMCs. This TCR came from a man aged 18 to 35 in good health and CMV-seronegative. This chain joins TRBV6-6 and TRBJ1-1, with D hard to call. The CDR3 nucleotides are TGTGCCAGCAGGCCGCGGGCCGCGAGCATGAACACTGAAGCTTTCTTT. Its protein is CASRPRAASMNTEAFF.